These T cell receptor beta chains were read from a single sample in a study of T cells in Graves' hyperthyroidism and ophthalmopathy. TCRdb independently ran MiXCR on the multiplex PCR reads; one entry per CDR3 protein. The table includes 300,000 to 350,000 distinct CDR3 sequences, around 20% detected once. The sequenced sample consisted of blood. The receptors were gathered from a woman between 45 and 65 years old with Graves' hyperthyroidism. The CDR3 runs from the conserved cysteine through the conserved F or W. Each record gives: J gene, V gene, D gene, CDR3 length, clone size, CDR3 DNA, CDR3 protein. The D gene is left open where the match is weak. Size is stated for part of the rows, as once, few or many counts, or as a class when the clone is expanded.

>TRBJ1-2|TRBV10-3|TRBD1|15|many
TGTGCCATCAGCTCTCGACAGGGCCAATCCTATGGCTACACCTTC
CAISSRQGQSYGYTF
>TRBJ2-1|TRBV4-1|TRBD2|15|.
TGCGCCAGCAGCCAAGCCCTAGCGGGAGTATATGAGCAGTTCTTC
CASSQALAGVYEQFF
>TRBJ2-7|TRBV11-3|TRBD1|15|many
TGTGCCAGCAGCCTGATCTCCGGGACAGACGCCGAGCAGTACTTC
CASSLISGTDAEQYF
>TRBJ1-1|TRBV5-5|TRBD1|15|many
TGTGCCAGCAGCCCCCCGCAGGGGGCAGAGACTGAAGCTTTCTTT
CASSPPQGAETEAFF
>TRBJ2-5|TRBV28|TRBD2|15|.
TGTGCCAGCAGTATAGCGGGAGGGCCGCGGGAGACCCAGTACTTC
CASSIAGGPRETQYF
>TRBJ2-3|TRBV5-1|.|14|many
TGCGCCAGCAGCTTGGGGTCTGAGGGAGATACGCAGTATTTT
CASSLGSEGDTQYF
>TRBJ2-1|TRBV28|TRBD1|16|.
TGTGCCAGCAGTTTCCGGACAGGGAATACCTACAATGAGCAGTTCTTC
CASSFRTGNTYNEQFF
>TRBJ2-7|TRBV11-2|.|17|many
TGTGCCAGCAGCTTAGTGACAGTTAAGGCACCCTCGTGGAGGCAGTACTTC
CASSLVTVKAPSWRQYF
>TRBJ2-3|TRBV9|.|13|few
TGTGCCAGCAGCGCCCCGACTGAAGATACGCAGTATTTT
CASSAPTEDTQYF
>TRBJ2-7|TRBV6-2/TRBV6-3|.|15|many
TGTGCCAGCACCCCGCGATGGACAGCAACCTACGAGCAGTACTTC
CASTPRWTATYEQYF
>TRBJ2-1|TRBV20-1|TRBD2|14|.
TGCAGTGCTCTCACTAGCGGGAGGGCTAATGAGCAGTTCTTC
CSALTSGRANEQFF
>TRBJ1-1|TRBV12-3/TRBV12-4|TRBD1|14|few
TGTGCCAGCAGTTTAGGCGGACAGGGGACTGAAGCTTTCTTT
CASSLGGQGTEAFF
>TRBJ2-4|TRBV7-9|.|16|many
TGTGCCAGCAGCCCCATACCGGGGGACAGACTAAACATTCAGTACTTC
CASSPIPGDRLNIQYF
>TRBJ1-5|TRBV2|TRBD1|14|.
TGTGCCAGCAGTTCAACAGGGGCGGGTCAGCCCCAGCATTTT
CASSSTGAGQPQHF
>TRBJ1-4|TRBV3-1|.|13|many
TGTGCCAGCAGCCCCCGACAGAATGAAAAACTGTTTTTT
CASSPRQNEKLFF
>TRBJ2-3|TRBV3-1|TRBD2|17|once
TGTGCCAGCAGCCATGCCGGGACTAGCGGGGCTCCAGATACGCAGTATTTT
CASSHAGTSGAPDTQYF
>TRBJ1-2|TRBV7-7|.|14|many
TGTGCTAGCAGCCCGTTAGTCGACACGTATGGCTACACCTTC
CASSPLVDTYGYTF
>TRBJ1-2|TRBV4-1|TRBD1|13|.
TGCGCCAGCAGCCAAGGACAGGGCCCTCCTTTCGCCTTC
CASSQGQGPPFAF
>TRBJ2-2|TRBV6-1|TRBD2|15|few
TGTGCCAGCAGAGGACTAGCGAAGAACACCGGGGAGCTGTTTTTT
CASRGLAKNTGELFF
>TRBJ2-3|TRBV3-1|TRBD1|14|many
TGTGCCAGCAGCCAAGGGACAGGGACAGATACGCAGTATTTT
CASSQGTGTDTQYF
>TRBJ2-7|TRBV5-1|TRBD2|16|many
TGCGCCAGCAGCCTAAGGACTAGCGGGAATATCTACGAGCAGTACTTC
CASSLRTSGNIYEQYF